This TCR beta chain came from a study of naive and memory T cell subsets. In its sample, this clonotype was seen a few times. Four PCR rounds used nested alpha and beta constant region primers plus the SP2 primer. TCRdb independently ran MiXCR on the 5' RACE reads; one entry per CDR3 protein. The table lists tens of thousands of distinct CDR3 sequences, under 10% of them singletons. A UMI-containing oligonucleotide was joined by 3' ligation to the TCR cDNA template. V was pared by 3 bases and J by 0 bases, with 6 bases of the junction left unmatched. The CDR3 is 16 residues long. CDR1 is MNHEY and CDR2 is SVGAGI in the germline V gene.

V and J are TRBV6-5 and TRBJ2-7, with TRBD2 matching over 9 bases. This TCR derives from a female donor in good health. The CDR3 DNA reads TGTGCCAGCAGTTATGATGTAGCGGGGGTCTCCTACGAGCAGTACTTC. It specifies CASSYDVAGVSYEQYF.